This is a list of T cell receptor beta chains from one sample in a study of T-cell reconstitution after alpha-beta-depleted transplantation in children. TCRdb redid the calling of the PCR reads with MiXCR, one entry per CDR3 protein. This repertoire shows about 260,000 distinct CDR3 sequences, roughly 7.7% found once; its top ten account for approximately 6.3%. Sequencing was performed on PBMCs, mostly from graft donor cells, taken 180 days after TCRalphabeta/CD19-depleted stem cell transplant. These receptors originate from a male patient younger than 18 who had a stem cell transplant for acute lymphoblastic leukemia, so the T cells may come from the graft donor. Each CDR3 is given with its conserved first and last residue. D genes are given only for firm matches. Expanded clones are given a class, and other clones once, few, many or no size at all.

DNA | CDR3 | size | J | D | V
TGTGCCAGCTCACCAGGTGGGCCAATCTCGGACTACGAGCAGTACTTC | CASSPGGPISDYEQYF | many | TRBJ2-7 | . | TRBV18
TGTGCCAGCAGTACGCTCCACCCCGCAACTAATGAAAAACTGTTTTTT | CASSTLHPATNEKLFF | many | TRBJ1-4 | . | TRBV27
TGTGCCAGCAGCCGGTCAAGGGGGTCGAACACCGGGGAGCTGTTTTTT | CASSRSRGSNTGELFF | few | TRBJ2-2 | . | TRBV7-8
TGTGCCAGCAGTTACTCAGACGGGTTTGAAGCTTTCTTT | CASSYSDGFEAFF | many | TRBJ1-1 | . | TRBV6-5
TGCGCCAGCAGCCAGGGGGGGGGATTCCCGTCTAGGGCCAACGTCCTGACTTTC | CASSQGGGFPSRANVLTF | . | TRBJ2-6 | TRBD2 | TRBV4-3
TGTGCCAGCAGTTCCGGGACAGGGGCCAGCTCCTACGAGCAGTACTTC | CASSSGTGASSYEQYF | many | TRBJ2-7 | TRBD1 | TRBV28
TGTGCCAGCAGCTCCAGGGCACATGGCTACACCTTC | CASSSRAHGYTF | many | TRBJ1-2 | . | TRBV7-4
TGCAGTGCTCAGCGGGAGGCCGGGTACGAGCAGTACTTC | CSAQREAGYEQYF | many | TRBJ2-7 | TRBD2 | TRBV20-1
TGTGCCAGCAGCACGGGACCGATACACGTGCAGTACTTC | CASSTGPIHVQYF | . | TRBJ2-7 | . | TRBV11-1
TGTGCCAGCAGCTTGGGACTGACAACTAATGAAAAACTGTTTTTT | CASSLGLTTNEKLFF | once | TRBJ1-4 | . | TRBV5-4
TGTGCCAGCAGCTTAGCGGGGCCAGGGGAGTCTCAGCCCCAGCATTTT | CASSLAGPGESQPQHF | many | TRBJ1-5 | . | TRBV7-9
TGTGCCAGCAGCTTACGAGGGACCCAAGAGACCCAGTACTTC | CASSLRGTQETQYF | many | TRBJ2-5 | . | TRBV7-9
TGTGCCAGCAGTTCAGGGGTAGGCCGGGACACCGGGGAGCTGTTTTTT | CASSSGVGRDTGELFF | many | TRBJ2-2 | . | TRBV7-3
TGTGCCAGCAAGCGGGACGGAAATTACATTCAGTACTTC | CASKRDGNYIQYF | many | TRBJ2-4 | TRBD2 | TRBV28
TGTGCCAGCAGTTTCGGAACCACTAGAGAGCAGTACTTC | CASSFGTTREQYF | many | TRBJ2-7 | . | TRBV28
TGTGCCAGCAGTAACCCCCCCAATGAGCAGTTCTTC | CASSNPPNEQFF | many | TRBJ2-1 | . | TRBV6-4
TGTGCCACCAGCACCCGGGACAGGGTAAACAATCAGCCCCAGCATTTT | CATSTRDRVNNQPQHF | many | TRBJ1-5 | TRBD1 | TRBV15
TGTGCCACCAGTGATGAGACAGCCCCTAACTATGGCTACACCTTC | CATSDETAPNYGYTF | many | TRBJ1-2 | . | TRBV24-1
TGCAGTGCCCTATTTCTAGCGGGGGGCACCACAGATACGCAGTATTTT | CSALFLAGGTTDTQYF | many | TRBJ2-3 | TRBD2 | TRBV20-1
TGCAGTGCAGACGACAGGGCGGGGACTGAAGCTTTCTTT | CSADDRAGTEAFF | many | TRBJ1-1 | TRBD1 | TRBV20-1
TGTGCCAGCTCACACGGACAGGGGAACACTGAAGCTTTCTTT | CASSHGQGNTEAFF | . | TRBJ1-1 | TRBD1 | TRBV18
TGTGCCACCAGTGCTGGGCGGTACACAGGTACGCAGTATTTT | CATSAGRYTGTQYF | . | TRBJ2-3 | . | TRBV24-1
TGTGCCAGCGGCCCATTCGGGACAGTACTTAGCACAGATACGCAGTATTTT | CASGPFGTVLSTDTQYF | . | TRBJ2-3 | TRBD1 | TRBV6-1
TGTGCCAGCAGTACCCGTTTGGGGGGCTACACCTTC | CASSTRLGGYTF | many | TRBJ1-2 | . | TRBV12-3/TRBV12-4
TGTGCCAGCAGTTTAGCGGGAGTAGCGAGAGATACGCAGTATTTT | CASSLAGVARDTQYF | many | TRBJ2-3 | TRBD2 | TRBV6-5
TGCAGTGCTCCTCCCACGATGGCCTACGAGCAGTACTTC | CSAPPTMAYEQYF | many | TRBJ2-7 | . | TRBV20-1
TGTGCCAGCAGCCGGGACTCCTACAATGAGCAGTTCTTC | CASSRDSYNEQFF | many | TRBJ2-1 | . | TRBV28